Presented here are 15 T cell receptor beta chains from one specimen sequenced in a study of monozygotic twins with inflammatory bowel disease. Reprocessing the 5' RACE reads, TCRdb reports a single entry for every CDR3 protein and omits DNA. This sample's table has fewer than 110,000 distinct CDR3 sequences. The sequencing input was blood. Receptor source: a human donor with ulcerative colitis or Crohn's disease, or a healthy co-twin of an affected twin (not recorded which).

This chain uses TRBV7-2 with TRBJ1-1; as DNA is missing, the TRBD1 call by TCRdb cannot be tested. Germline lookup yields CDR1 SGHTA and CDR2 FQGNSA. This CDR3 contains 13 residues. The CDR3 spells CASSEGMNTEAFF. Supplemented by reference TRBV7-2 and TRBJ1-1, the full variable domain reads GAGVSQSPSNKVTEKGKDVELRCDPISGHTALYWYRQSLGQGLEFLIYFQGNSAPDKSGLPSDRFSAERTGGSVSTLTIQRTQQEDSAVYLCASSEGMNTEAFFGQGTRLTVV.

This chain joins TRBV5-4 and TRBJ2-1; TCRdb's D gene call, TRBD1, goes unchecked for lack of DNA. Germline V gene sequence: CDR1 SGHNT, CDR2 YYREEE (reference sequence). The length of the CDR3 is 16 residues. CDR3 amino acids: CASSLRDRGADNEQFF.

The chain recombines TRBV7-2 with TRBJ1-2; TCRdb names TRBD1, which stays unverified in the absence of DNA. In germline, CDR1 is SGHTA, CDR2 FQGNSA. This CDR3 is built from 15 residues. The CDR3 sequence is CASSSKTGTGNGYTF.

The CDR3 loop reads CASSETGFEQYF. The chain has TRBV6-1 and TRBJ2-7; TCRdb names TRBD1, which stays unverified in the absence of DNA. CDR3 size: 12 residues. Germline V CDR1 and CDR2: MNHNS, SASEGT.

This chain connects TRBV24-1 to TRBJ2-5; TCRdb picks TRBD1, but there is no DNA to check that call. CDR1 and CDR2 from the germline V gene are KGHDR and SFDVKD. The CDR3 length is 18 residues. CDR3 protein: CATSDRPILRAHQETQYF.

The rearrangement links TRBV6-5 to TRBJ1-5; TCRdb's assignment of TRBD1 cannot be checked, as there is no DNA. This CDR3 is 15 amino acids long. Germline V gene lookup returns CDR1 MNHEY and CDR2 SVGAGI. This CDR3 reads CASTLSRNSNQPQHF.

V gene TRBV7-3 combines with J gene TRBJ1-6; absent DNA, TCRdb's TRBD1 call cannot be checked. Germline CDR1 reads SGHTA; CDR2 reads FQGTGA. The CDR3 is made up of 15 amino acids. The CDR3 here is CASSPTGTLNSPLHF.

The chain carries TRBV21-1 and TRBJ2-5; absent DNA, TCRdb's TRBD1 call cannot be checked. TRBV21-1 is classified as a pseudogene. This CDR3 has 15 residues. Here the CDR3 reads CASSTPGGYQETQYF.

The rearrangement joins TRBV5-1 to TRBJ2-3; TCRdb gives TRBD1 as the D gene, but with no DNA this cannot be confirmed. Germline assignment: CDR1 SGHRS and CDR2 YFSETQ. This CDR3 has 15 amino acids. The chain's CDR3 is CASFPGGVSTDTQYF.

This rearrangement joins TRBV12-3 or TRBV12-4 to TRBJ2-5. The CDR3 extends over 14 amino acids. This chain's CDR3 is CASSPTIRWETQYF.

The chain joins TRBV1 to TRBJ2-1; TCRdb's D gene call, TRBD2, goes unchecked for lack of DNA. TRBV1 is flagged as a pseudogene. The CDR3 is made up of 18 amino acids. CDR3 in amino acids: CTSSPRFRLREPPNEQFF.

The chain uses TRBV12-3 or TRBV12-4 and TRBJ2-2; the TCRdb call, TRBD1, lacks DNA for checking. This CDR3 has 16 residues. CDR3 amino acids: CAMLRDRVPNTGELFF.

J is TRBJ2-1 and V is TRBV15; no DNA is available, so the TRBD2 call from TCRdb remains unchecked. CDR3 length: 16 amino acids. Germline lookup yields CDR1 LNHNV and CDR2 YYDKDF (reference sequence). The CDR3 sequence: CATSVASGGARNEQFF.

This chain connects TRBV7-2 to TRBJ1-6; TCRdb's assignment of TRBD1 cannot be checked, as there is no DNA. The CDR3 has 16 amino acids. Germline V lookup: CDR1 SGHTA, CDR2 FQGNSA. CDR3 amino acids: CASSLGQGTLGSPLHF.

This sequence joins TRBV29-1 and TRBJ2-3. The CDR3 has 13 residues. From germline, CDR1 is SQVTM and CDR2 ANQGSEA. The CDR3 loop is CSVPEDRTDTQYF.